This T cell receptor (beta chain) was sequenced for a study of immunodeficiency (dated 2019 in TCRdb). Study-level background: The repertoires were analyzed to search for VDJ recombination defects and oligoclonality.

Before TCR sequencing, CD3+CD8+ T cells were sorted from fresh PBMCs. What the research found in general, with its limitations: Severe oligoclonality, judged by top-100 and total clonotype frequencies, was seen in patient CD8+ but not CD4+ T cells. In the entropy comparisons of patients versus healthy controls, patients were shown as n=3 (open circles), and an effect on thymic development was only suggested as possible. Patient CD8+ T cells showed restricted TRB V-J pairing and lower productive entropy than control CD8+ T cells.

After extraction using the QIAamp DNA Blood Mini Kit, genomic DNA was sent off for immunoSEQ repertoire analysis. A standard quantity of genomic DNA template was used for amplification of CDR3 regions by multiplex PCR. An Illumina platform was used to sequence the PCR products. In the original analysis: Sequences were mapped to a reference, using V, D and J gene definitions from IMGT. To get rid of PCR and sequencing errors, closely related sequences were merged using a nearest-neighbor clustering algorithm. V, D and J usage was examined in productive unique and total sequences using ImmunoSEQ Analyzer tools along with R version 3.6.1. TCRdb's version of the immuneACCESS table is confined to in-frame rearrangements and falls short of the full clone set. An unresolved V gene accounts for under half of the shortfall where checked; the remainder is of unknown origin. Clone size and V and J calls were adopted from that table, with D and trimming inferred from the DNA. The sample yields over a thousand clones; more than 85% were counted once. The leading ten clones occupy approximately 2.8% of the sample.

As for this clone: No cognate antigen has been identified for it. No per-base quality is available; no much larger clone lies one base away.

The receptor was isolated from a human donor in good health. The source material was CD8+ T cells from blood.

The CDR3 region: CASSFSDSTASYEQYF. At the DNA level, the sequence is TGTGCCAGCAGTTTCTCTGACAGTACCGCATCTTACGAGCAGTACTTC. Recombination joined TRBV27 with TRBJ2-7; TRBD1 is possibly the D segment (5 matching bases). The germline V gene (reference sequence) specifies MNHEY as CDR1 and SMNVEV as CDR2. The germline ends are 19 bases apart after V is trimmed by 3 bases and J by 4 bases. Including cysteine and phenylalanine, the CDR3 has 16 amino acids. The retained sequence is limited to the CDR3, 48 bases, with the frame set at the first base.